This T cell receptor beta chain was captured by sequencing in a study of T cells in Graves' hyperthyroidism and ophthalmopathy. Regarding the study as a whole: It was a median around seven months before onset that the model predicted ophthalmopathy.

In its sample, this clonotype was seen many times. Its specificity is not known. Amplification targeted TCR beta CDR3 regions from RNA transcripts. A first-round RT-PCR of the TCR CDR3 used the HTBI primer set. TCRdb fed the multiplex PCR reads into MiXCR, producing one record per CDR3 protein. There are approximately 300,000 distinct CDR3 sequences in the sample; 17% occur only once, and roughly 50% lies in the top ten. Patients affected by ophthalmopathy presented a Clinical Activity Score of at least 3, a NOSPECS grade of at least 4, and disease duration below 3 months. This CDR3 region has 12 residues. Looked up from germline, CDR1 is SNHLY and CDR2 is FYNNEI. Trimming stripped 2 bases from V and 4 bases from J, with 5 bases between.

The sample comprised blood. This sequence joins TRBV2 and TRBJ1-2, with unresolved D. The receptor was derived from a woman aged 55-69 years with Graves' ophthalmopathy. The CDR3 reads CASSETRYGYTF. In DNA, the CDR3 is TGTGCCAGCAGTGAAACGCGCTATGGCTACACCTTC.